Listed here are 3 T cell receptor beta chains from one sample, sequenced in a study of T cells in Graves' hyperthyroidism and ophthalmopathy. The investigators amplified TCR beta CDR3 regions from RNA transcripts. First-round RT-PCR targeting the TCR CDR3 was performed with the HTBI primer set. TCRdb re-derived calls from the multiplex PCR reads in MiXCR, one entry per CDR3 protein. The sample has about 250,000 distinct CDR3 sequences, 22% seen once. The sequencing input was blood. The receptors derive from a man aged 25 to 40 with Graves' ophthalmopathy.

This clonotype was seen ten or more times. This sequence joins TRBV11-2 and TRBJ2-1; 7 bases line up with TRBD1. V lost 6 bases, J lost 6 bases, and 8 bases stayed unmatched. The CDR3 contains 14 residues. CDR1 is SGHAT, CDR2 FQNNGV, per germline. The CDR3 coding sequence is TGTGCCAGCAGTTTCCCCGGGACAGTCAATGAGCAGTTCTTC. This encodes CASSFPGTVNEQFF.

About this clonotype itself: Since a much larger clone is just one base distant, this may be a read error. The chain carries TRBV12-5 and TRBJ1-5, with 8 bases aligning to TRBD1. J gave up 2 bases and V 6 bases, and 15 bases lay outside the gene matches. Germline loops: CDR1 LGHNT, CDR2 FRNRAP. The CDR3 is 18 amino acids. The CDR3 sequence is CASGPSGGQANGNQPQHF. The CDR3 nucleotides read TGTGCTAGTGGCCCGTCGGGGGGACAGGCTAATGGCAATCAGCCCCAGCATTTT.

The chain links TRBV5-5 to TRBJ2-5; no definite D call. Germline CDR1 SGHKS, CDR2 YYEKEE (reference sequence). Trimming stripped 2 bases from V and 5 bases from J, with 13 bases between. The CDR3 loop spans 14 amino acids. CDR3 protein: CASSFETAWETQYF. The CDR3 region has the DNA TGTGCCAGCAGCTTTGAAACCGCCTGGGAGACCCAGTACTTC.